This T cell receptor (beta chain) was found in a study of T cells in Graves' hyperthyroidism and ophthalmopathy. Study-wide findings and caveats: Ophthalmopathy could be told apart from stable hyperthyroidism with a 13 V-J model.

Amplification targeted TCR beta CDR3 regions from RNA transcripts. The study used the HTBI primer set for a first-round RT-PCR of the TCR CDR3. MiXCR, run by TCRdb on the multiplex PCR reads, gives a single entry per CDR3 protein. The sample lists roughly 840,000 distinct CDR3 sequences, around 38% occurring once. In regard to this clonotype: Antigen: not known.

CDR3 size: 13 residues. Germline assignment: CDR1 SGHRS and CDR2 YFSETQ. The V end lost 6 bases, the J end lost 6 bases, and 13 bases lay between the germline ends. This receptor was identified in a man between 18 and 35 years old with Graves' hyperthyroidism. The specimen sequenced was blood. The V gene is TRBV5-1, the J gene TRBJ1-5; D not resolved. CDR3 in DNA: TGCGCCAGCACCCCAATTTGGGGTCAGCCCCAGCATTTT. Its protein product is CASTPIWGQPQHF.